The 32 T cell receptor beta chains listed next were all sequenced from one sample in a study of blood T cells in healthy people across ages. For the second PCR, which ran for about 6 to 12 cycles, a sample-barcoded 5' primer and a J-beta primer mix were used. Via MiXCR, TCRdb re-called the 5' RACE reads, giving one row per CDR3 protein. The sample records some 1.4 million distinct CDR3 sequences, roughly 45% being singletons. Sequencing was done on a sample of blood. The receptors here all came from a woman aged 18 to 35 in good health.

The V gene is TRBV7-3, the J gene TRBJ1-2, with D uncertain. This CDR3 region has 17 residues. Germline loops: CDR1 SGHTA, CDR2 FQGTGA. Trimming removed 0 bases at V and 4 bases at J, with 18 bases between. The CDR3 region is CASSLTVSDGGFYGYTF. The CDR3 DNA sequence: TGTGCCAGCAGCTTAACTGTAAGCGACGGTGGGTTCTATGGCTACACCTTC.

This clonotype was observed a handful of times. CDR3 residues: CASSQLAQDGYTF. CDR3 bases: TGTGCCAGCAGCCAACTGGCTCAGGATGGCTACACCTTC. This chain links TRBV3-1 with TRBJ1-2; no firm D call. The CDR3 extends over 13 amino acids. Germline assignment: CDR1 LGHDT and CDR2 YNNKEL (reference sequence). Between the trimmed V and J ends, which lost 2 bases and 6 bases, there was a span of 10 bases.

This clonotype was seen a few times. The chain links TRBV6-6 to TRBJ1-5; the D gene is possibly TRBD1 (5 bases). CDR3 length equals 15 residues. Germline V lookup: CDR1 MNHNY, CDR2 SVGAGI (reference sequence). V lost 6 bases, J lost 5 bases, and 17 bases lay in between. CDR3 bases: TGTGCCAGCAGAAGGGACCCAGGGTCAGATCAGCCCCAGCATTTT. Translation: CASRRDPGSDQPQHF.

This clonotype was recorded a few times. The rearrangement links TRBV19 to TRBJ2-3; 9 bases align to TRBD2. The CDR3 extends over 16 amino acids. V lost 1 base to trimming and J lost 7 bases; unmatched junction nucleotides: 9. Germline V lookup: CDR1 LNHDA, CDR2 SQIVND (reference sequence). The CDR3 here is CASSIGASGGRNTQYF. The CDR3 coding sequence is TGTGCCAGTAGTATAGGTGCCAGCGGGGGGCGAAATACGCAGTATTTT.

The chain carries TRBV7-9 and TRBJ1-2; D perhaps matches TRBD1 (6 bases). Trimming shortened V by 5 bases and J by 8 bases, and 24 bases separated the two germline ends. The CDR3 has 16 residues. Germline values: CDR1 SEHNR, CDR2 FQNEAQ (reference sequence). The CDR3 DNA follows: TGTGCCAGCAGCGAAAAACCCACAGGGTATCTCGACGGCTACACCTTC. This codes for CASSEKPTGYLDGYTF.

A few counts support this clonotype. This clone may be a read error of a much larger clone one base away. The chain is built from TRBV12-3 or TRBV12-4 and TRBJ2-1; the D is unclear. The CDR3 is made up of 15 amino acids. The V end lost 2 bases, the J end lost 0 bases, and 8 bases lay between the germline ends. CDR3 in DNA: TGTGCCAGCAGTTTAAAGGCTAGCTCCTACAATGAGCAGTTCTTC. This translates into CASSLKASSYNEQFF.

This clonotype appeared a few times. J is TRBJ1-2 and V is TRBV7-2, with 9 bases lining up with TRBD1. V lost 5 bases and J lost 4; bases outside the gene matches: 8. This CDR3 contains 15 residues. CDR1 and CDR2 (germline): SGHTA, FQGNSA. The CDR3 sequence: CASSLRTGAIYGYTF. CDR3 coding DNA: TGTGCCAGCAGCCTACGGACAGGGGCCATCTATGGCTACACCTTC.

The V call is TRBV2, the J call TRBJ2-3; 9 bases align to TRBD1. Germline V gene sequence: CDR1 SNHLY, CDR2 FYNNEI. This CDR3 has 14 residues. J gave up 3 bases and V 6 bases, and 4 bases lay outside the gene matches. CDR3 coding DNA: TGTGCCAGCAGGTGGACAGGGGTTACAGATACGCAGTATTTT. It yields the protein CASRWTGVTDTQYF.

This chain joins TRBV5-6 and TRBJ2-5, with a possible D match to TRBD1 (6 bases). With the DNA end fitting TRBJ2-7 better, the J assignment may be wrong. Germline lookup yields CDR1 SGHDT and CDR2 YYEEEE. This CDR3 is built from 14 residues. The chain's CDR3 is CASSSPGPRGEQYF. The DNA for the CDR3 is TGTGCCAGCAGCTCCCCCGGGCCCAGGGGCGAGCAGTACTTC.

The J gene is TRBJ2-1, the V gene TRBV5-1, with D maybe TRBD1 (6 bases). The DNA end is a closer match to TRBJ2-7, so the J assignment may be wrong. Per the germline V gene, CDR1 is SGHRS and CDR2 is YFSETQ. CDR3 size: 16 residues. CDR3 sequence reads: CASSSDPQGQAYEQYF. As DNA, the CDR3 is TGCGCCAGCAGTTCCGACCCCCAGGGGCAGGCCTACGAGCAGTACTTC.

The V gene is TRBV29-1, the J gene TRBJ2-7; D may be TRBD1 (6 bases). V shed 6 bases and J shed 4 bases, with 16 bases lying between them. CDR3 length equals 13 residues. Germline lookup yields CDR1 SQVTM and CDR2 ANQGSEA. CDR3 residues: CSVARTEEYEQYF. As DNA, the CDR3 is TGCAGCGTGGCCCGGACAGAAGAGTACGAGCAGTACTTC.

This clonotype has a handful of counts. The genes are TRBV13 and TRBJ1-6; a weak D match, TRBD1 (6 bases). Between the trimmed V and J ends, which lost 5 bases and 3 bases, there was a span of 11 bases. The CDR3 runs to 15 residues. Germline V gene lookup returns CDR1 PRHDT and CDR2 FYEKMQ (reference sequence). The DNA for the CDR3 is TGTGCCAGCAGCCTTCGGACAGACTATAATTCACCCCTCCACTTT. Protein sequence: CASSLRTDYNSPLHF.

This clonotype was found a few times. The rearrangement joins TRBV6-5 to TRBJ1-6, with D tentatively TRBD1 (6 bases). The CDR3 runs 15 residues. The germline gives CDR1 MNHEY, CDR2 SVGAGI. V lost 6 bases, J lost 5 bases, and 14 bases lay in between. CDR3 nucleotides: TGTGCCAGCAGCCGCACAGGGCCCCATAATTCACCCCTCCACTTT. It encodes CASSRTGPHNSPLHF.

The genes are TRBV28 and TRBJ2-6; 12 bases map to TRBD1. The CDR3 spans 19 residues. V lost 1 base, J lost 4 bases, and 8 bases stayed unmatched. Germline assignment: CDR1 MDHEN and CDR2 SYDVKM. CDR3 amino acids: CASSLYDGTGGLGANVLTF. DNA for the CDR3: TGTGCCAGCAGTTTATACGACGGGACAGGGGGCCTGGGGGCCAACGTCCTGACTTTC.

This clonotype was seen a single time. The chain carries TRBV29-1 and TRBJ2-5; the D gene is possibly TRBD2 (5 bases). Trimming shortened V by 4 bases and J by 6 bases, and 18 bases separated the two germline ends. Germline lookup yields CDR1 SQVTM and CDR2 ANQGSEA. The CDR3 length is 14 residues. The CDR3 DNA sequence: TGCAGCGTTGTCGACCCTGAGGGCCAGAAGACCCAGTACTTC. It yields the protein CSVVDPEGQKTQYF.

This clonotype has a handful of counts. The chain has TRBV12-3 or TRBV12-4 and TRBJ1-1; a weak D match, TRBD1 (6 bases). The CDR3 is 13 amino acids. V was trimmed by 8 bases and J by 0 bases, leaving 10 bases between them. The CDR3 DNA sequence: TGTGCCAGCGGGGGGCAGTTGAACACTGAAGCTTTCTTT. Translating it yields CASGGQLNTEAFF.

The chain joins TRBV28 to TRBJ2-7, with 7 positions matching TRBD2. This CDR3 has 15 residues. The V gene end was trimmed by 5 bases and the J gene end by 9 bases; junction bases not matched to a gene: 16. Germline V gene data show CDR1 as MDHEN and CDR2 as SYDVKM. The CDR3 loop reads CASSPPASGPPRQYF. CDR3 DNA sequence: TGTGCCAGCAGTCCCCCAGCTAGCGGCCCCCCTCGGCAGTACTTC.

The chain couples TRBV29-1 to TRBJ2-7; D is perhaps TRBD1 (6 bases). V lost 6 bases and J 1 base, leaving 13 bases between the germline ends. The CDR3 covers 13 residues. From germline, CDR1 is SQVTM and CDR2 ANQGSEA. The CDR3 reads CSVVGRGSYEQYF. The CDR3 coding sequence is TGCAGCGTAGTGGGCAGGGGATCCTACGAGCAGTACTTC.

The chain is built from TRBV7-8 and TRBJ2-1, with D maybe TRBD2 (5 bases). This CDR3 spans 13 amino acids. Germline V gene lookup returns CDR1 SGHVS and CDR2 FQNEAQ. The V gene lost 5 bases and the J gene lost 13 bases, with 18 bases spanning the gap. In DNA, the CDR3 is TGTGCCAGCAGCAAACTGGAGGCCCACAAACAGTTCTTC. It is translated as CASSKLEAHKQFF.

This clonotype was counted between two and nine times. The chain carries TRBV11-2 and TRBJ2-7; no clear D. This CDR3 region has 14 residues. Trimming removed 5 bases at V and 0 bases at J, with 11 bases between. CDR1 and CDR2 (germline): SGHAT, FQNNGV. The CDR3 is CASSAQVTSYEQYF. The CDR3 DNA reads TGTGCCAGCAGCGCTCAGGTCACCTCCTACGAGCAGTACTTC.

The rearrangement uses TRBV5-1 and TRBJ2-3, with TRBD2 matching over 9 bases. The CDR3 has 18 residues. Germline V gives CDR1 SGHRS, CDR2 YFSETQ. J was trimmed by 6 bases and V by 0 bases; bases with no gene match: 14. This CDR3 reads CASSLEGQRGAERDTQYF. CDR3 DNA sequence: TGCGCCAGCAGCTTGGAGGGTCAGCGGGGGGCCGAAAGGGATACGCAGTATTTT.

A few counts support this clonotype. In DNA form, the CDR3 reads TGCGCCAGCAGCTTGTATAGGCAGGATACGCAGTATTTT. It translates to CASSLYRQDTQYF. V usage is TRBV5-1 and J usage is TRBJ2-3, with D unresolved. CDR1 and CDR2 (germline): SGHRS, YFSETQ. The V end was cut by 1 base, the J end by 6 bases, with 9 bases between. This CDR3 is 13 amino acids long.

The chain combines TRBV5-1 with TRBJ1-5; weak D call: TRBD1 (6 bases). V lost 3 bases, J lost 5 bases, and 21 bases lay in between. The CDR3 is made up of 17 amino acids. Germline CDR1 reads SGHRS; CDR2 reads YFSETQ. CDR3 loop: CASSYPNDDRKYQPQHF. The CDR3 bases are TGCGCCAGCAGCTACCCGAACGACGACAGGAAATATCAGCCCCAGCATTTT. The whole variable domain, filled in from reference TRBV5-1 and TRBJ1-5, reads KAGVTQTPRYLIKTRGQQVTLSCSPISGHRSVSWYQQTPGQGLQFLFEYFSETQRNKGNFPGRFSGRQFSNSRSEMNVSTLELGDSALYLCASSYPNDDRKYQPQHFGDGTRLSIL.

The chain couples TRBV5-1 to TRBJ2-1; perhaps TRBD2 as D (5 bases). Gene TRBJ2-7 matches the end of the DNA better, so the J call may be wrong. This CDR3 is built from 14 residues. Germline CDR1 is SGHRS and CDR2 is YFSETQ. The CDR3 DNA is TGCGCCAGCACGGACGGGGAGCCCTACAATGAGCAGTACTTC. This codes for CASTDGEPYNEQYF.

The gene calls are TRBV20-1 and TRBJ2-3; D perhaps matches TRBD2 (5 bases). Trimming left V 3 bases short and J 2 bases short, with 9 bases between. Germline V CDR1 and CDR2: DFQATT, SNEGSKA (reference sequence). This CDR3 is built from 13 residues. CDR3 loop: CSASGELTDTQYF. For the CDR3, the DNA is TGCAGTGCTAGCGGGGAACTCACAGATACGCAGTATTTT.

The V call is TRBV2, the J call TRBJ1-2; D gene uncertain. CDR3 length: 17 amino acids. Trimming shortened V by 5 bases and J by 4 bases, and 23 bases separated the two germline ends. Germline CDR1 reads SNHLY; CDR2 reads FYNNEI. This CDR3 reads CASSPKTGAWTTYGYTF. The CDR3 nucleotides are TGTGCCAGCAGTCCGAAAACGGGCGCCTGGACGACCTATGGCTACACCTTC.

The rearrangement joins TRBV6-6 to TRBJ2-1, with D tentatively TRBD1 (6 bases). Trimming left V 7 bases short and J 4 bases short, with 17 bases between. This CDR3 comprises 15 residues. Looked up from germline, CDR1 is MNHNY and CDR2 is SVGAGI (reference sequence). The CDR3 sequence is CASTTAAGTYNEQFF. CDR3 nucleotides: TGTGCCAGCACTACGGCGGCAGGGACATACAATGAGCAGTTCTTC.

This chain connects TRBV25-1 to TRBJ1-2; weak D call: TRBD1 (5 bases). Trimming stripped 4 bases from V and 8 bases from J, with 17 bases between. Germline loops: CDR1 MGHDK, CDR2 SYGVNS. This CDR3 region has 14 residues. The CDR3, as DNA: TGTGCCAGCAGTGGGGGAGGGGCCTATTCGGGCTACACCTTC. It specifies CASSGGGAYSGYTF.

CDR3 loop: CASSLSSGRDGELFF. The CDR3 region has the DNA TGCGCCAGCAGCTTGTCTTCAGGGCGGGACGGGGAGCTGTTTTTT. The gene calls are TRBV5-1 and TRBJ2-2; TRBD2 might be the D (6 bases). Trimming took off 1 base at V and 7 bases at J, with 14 bases between the two ends. This CDR3 is 15 amino acids long. Per the germline V gene, CDR1 is SGHRS and CDR2 is YFSETQ. The full variable domain, in which reference TRBV5-1 and TRBJ2-2 provide the parts outside the CDR3, is KAGVTQTPRYLIKTRGQQVTLSCSPISGHRSVSWYQQTPGQGLQFLFEYFSETQRNKGNFPGRFSGRQFSNSRSEMNVSTLELGDSALYLCASSLSSGRDGELFFGEGSRLTVL.

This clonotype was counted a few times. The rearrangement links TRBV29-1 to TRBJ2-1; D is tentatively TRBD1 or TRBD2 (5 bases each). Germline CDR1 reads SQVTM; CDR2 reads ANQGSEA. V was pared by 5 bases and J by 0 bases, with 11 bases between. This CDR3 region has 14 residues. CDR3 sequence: CSVNPGSSYNEQFF. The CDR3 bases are TGCAGCGTTAACCCAGGGAGCTCCTACAATGAGCAGTTCTTC.

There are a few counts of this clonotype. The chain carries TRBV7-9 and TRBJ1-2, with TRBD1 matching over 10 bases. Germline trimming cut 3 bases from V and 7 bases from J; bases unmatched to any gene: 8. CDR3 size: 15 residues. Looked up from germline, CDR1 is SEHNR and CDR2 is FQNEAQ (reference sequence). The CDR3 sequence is CASSFGQGGRGGYTF. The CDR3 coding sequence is TGTGCCAGCAGCTTCGGACAGGGGGGGCGAGGTGGCTACACCTTC.

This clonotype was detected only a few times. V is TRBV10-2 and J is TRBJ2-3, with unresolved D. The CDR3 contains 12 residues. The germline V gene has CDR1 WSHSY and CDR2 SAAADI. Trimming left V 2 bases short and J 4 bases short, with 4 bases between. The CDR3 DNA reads TGCGCCAGCAGTGAGCCCGCAGATACGCAGTATTTT. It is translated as CASSEPADTQYF.